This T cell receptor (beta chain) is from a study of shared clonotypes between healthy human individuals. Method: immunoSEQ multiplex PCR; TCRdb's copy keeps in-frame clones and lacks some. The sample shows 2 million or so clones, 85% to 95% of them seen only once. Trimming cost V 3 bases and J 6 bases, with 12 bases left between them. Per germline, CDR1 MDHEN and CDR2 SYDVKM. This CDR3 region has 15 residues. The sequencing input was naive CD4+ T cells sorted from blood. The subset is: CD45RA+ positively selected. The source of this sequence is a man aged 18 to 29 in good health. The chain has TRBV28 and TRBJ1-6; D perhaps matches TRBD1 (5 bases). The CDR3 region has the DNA TGTGCCAGCAGTTTTAGAGGGGTAGGTAATTCACCCCTCCACTTT. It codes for CASSFRGVGNSPLHF.